Presented here are 20 T cell receptor beta chains from one specimen sequenced in a study of CD8+ T cells in alopecia areata. Extracted RNA was reverse transcribed, and the resulting cDNA served as sequencing template. Assay: immunoSEQ multiplex PCR; the TCRdb copy retains only in-frame clones and omits some. The profile covers about 290,000 clones, with roughly 64% appearing a single time and about 1.7% taken by the ten largest. Treatment in this sample: oral pan-JAK inhibitor, 5-10 mg twice daily. Material: CD4+ T cells sorted from blood, obtained at week 24, from a patient treated with tofacitinib. The receptor set was obtained from a human donor with alopecia areata.

This clone was observed once. V and J are TRBV11-2 and TRBJ2-2; TRBD2 is a possible D gene (5 bases). Trimming removed 5 bases at V and 3 bases at J, with 13 bases between. CDR3 size: 15 residues. Per the germline V gene, CDR1 is SGHAT and CDR2 is FQNNGV. The CDR3 DNA reads TGTGCCAGCAGCCCCGTCAAGGGAGACACCGGGGAGCTGTTTTTT. Protein: CASSPVKGDTGELFF.

A single count supports this clone. The chain employs TRBV7-2 and TRBJ2-7; a weak D match, TRBD2 (7 bases). V lost 3 bases to trimming and J lost 2 bases, with 17 bases between them. The germline CDR1 and CDR2 sequences are SGHTA and FQGNSA. The CDR3 spans 16 residues. The CDR3 sequence: CASSLRGGDTAYEQYF. The CDR3 DNA is TGTGCCAGCAGCTTGCGGGGAGGGGACACGGCCTACGAGCAGTACTTC.

The J gene is TRBJ2-3, the V gene TRBV6-1; TRBD2 agrees at 14 bases. Looked up from germline, CDR1 is MNHNS and CDR2 is SASEGT. CDR3 length: 18 residues. V trimming: 1 base; J trimming: 0 bases; junction bases outside the gene matches: 3. CDR3 coding DNA: TGTGCCAGCAGTGAAGTTCGACTAGCGGGGGGGAGCACAGATACGCAGTATTTT. It encodes CASSEVRLAGGSTDTQYF.

The chain carries TRBV30 and TRBJ1-1; D is ambiguous. The germline V and J ends were trimmed by 1 base and 8 bases, with 11 bases remaining between them. The CDR3 runs 12 residues. Germline V gene lookup returns CDR1 GTSNPN and CDR2 SVGIG (reference sequence). This CDR3 reads CAWSGRPLEAFF. Written as DNA, the CDR3 is TGTGCCTGGAGTGGACGTCCCCTGGAAGCTTTCTTT.

The rearrangement joins TRBV5-6 to TRBJ1-2; 8 bases align to TRBD1. Trimming at V came to 4 bases and at J to 4 bases, leaving 9 bases not matched to a gene. Germline V gene sequence: CDR1 SGHDT, CDR2 YYEEEE. This CDR3 contains 15 residues. This chain's CDR3 is CASSTGQGGLYGYTF. The CDR3 region has the DNA TGTGCCAGCAGCACTGGACAGGGAGGGCTCTATGGCTACACCTTC. The full variable domain, completed using reference TRBV5-6 and TRBJ1-2, is DAGVTQSPTHLIKTRGQQVTLRCSPKSGHDTVSWYQQALGQGPQFIFQYYEEEERQRGNFPDRFSGHQFPNYSSELNVNALLLGDSALYLCASSTGQGGLYGYTFGSGTRLTVV.

The gene calls are TRBV6-5 and TRBJ2-7; a possible D gene is TRBD2 (6 bases). CDR1 is MNHEY and CDR2 is SVGAGI in the germline V gene. This CDR3 contains 11 residues. Trimming pared 5 bases from V and 5 bases from J, leaving 7 bases between. DNA for the CDR3: TGTGCCAGCAGTAGGGAGGACGAGCAGTACTTC. It yields the protein CASSREDEQYF.

The gene calls are TRBV30 and TRBJ1-2; tentative D call: TRBD1 (6 bases). Trimming took off 3 bases at V and 8 bases at J, with 19 bases between the two ends. CDR3 length equals 14 residues. The germline V gene encodes CDR1 GTSNPN and CDR2 SVGIG (reference sequence). DNA of the CDR3: TGTGCCTGGAGGATACAGGGTCTTGTTCGCGGCTACACCTTC. It is translated as CAWRIQGLVRGYTF.

This clone is a singleton in its sample. This sequence joins TRBV29-1 and TRBJ2-3; D unresolved. Trimming stripped 4 bases from V and 4 bases from J, with 9 bases between. The CDR3 extends over 12 amino acids. In germline, CDR1 is SQVTM, CDR2 ANQGSEA. CDR3 sequence: CSVGWAPDTQYF. In nucleotides, the CDR3 is TGCAGCGTTGGGTGGGCGCCAGATACGCAGTATTTT.

This clone was seen a handful of times. The chain employs TRBV18 and TRBJ2-3, with D possibly being TRBD2 (5 bases). The CDR3 runs to 14 residues. V was clipped by 3 bases and J by 5 bases, with 12 bases between them. Germline values: CDR1 KGHSH, CDR2 LQKENI. The CDR3 nucleotides are TGTGCCAGCTCACCGGGGAGCCCAGGAGATACGCAGTATTTT. The encoded protein is CASSPGSPGDTQYF.

The V gene is TRBV4-1, the J gene TRBJ2-5; a weak D match, TRBD1 (6 bases). Looked up from germline, CDR1 is MGHRA and CDR2 is YSYEKL. Trimming shortened V by 1 base and J by 5 bases, and 17 bases separated the two germline ends. This CDR3 has 16 amino acids. Written as DNA, the CDR3 is TGCGCCAGCAGCCAAGTACAGGGTGGTTTGCGGGAGACCCAGTACTTC. Its protein product is CASSQVQGGLRETQYF.

To note about this clone: The sample holds other DNA sequences that translate to the same CDR3. The gene calls are TRBV5-1 and TRBJ2-6; D is ambiguous. The CDR3 sequence is 13 residues long. V was trimmed by 0 bases and J by 4 bases, leaving 2 bases between them. In germline, CDR1 is SGHRS, CDR2 YFSETQ. CDR3 loop: CASSLAGANVLTF. The CDR3 DNA is TGCGCCAGCAGCTTGGCCGGGGCCAACGTCCTGACTTTC.

The V and J genes are TRBV4-1 and TRBJ2-3, with 9 bases that match TRBD2. V shed 5 bases and J 3 bases; nucleotides not matched to a gene: 9. The CDR3 runs to 16 residues. The V gene's germline CDR1 is MGHRA and CDR2 YSYEKL. The CDR3 coding sequence is TGCGCCAGCAGCGGTCTAGCGGGGTTGAGGACAGATACGCAGTATTTT. Translated, it gives CASSGLAGLRTDTQYF.

This rearrangement joins TRBV29-1 to TRBJ2-1; D is ambiguous. Germline assignment: CDR1 SQVTM and CDR2 ANQGSEA. V lost 6 bases and J 3 bases, leaving 15 bases between the germline ends. The CDR3 has 14 residues. CDR3 loop: CSVYDMAGYNEQFF. The CDR3 nucleotides are TGCAGCGTCTATGATATGGCAGGCTACAATGAGCAGTTCTTC.

In this sample, this clone turned up a few times. The chain recombines TRBV9 with TRBJ2-7; D possibly corresponds to TRBD1 (6 bases). Between the trimmed V and J ends, which lost 4 bases and 1 base, there was a span of 12 bases. Germline V gene lookup returns CDR1 SGDLS and CDR2 YYNGEE. This CDR3 has 14 amino acids. This CDR3 is CASSQEQGSYEQYF. CDR3 in DNA: TGTGCCAGCAGCCAAGAACAGGGATCCTACGAGCAGTACTTC.

As concerns this clone: This CDR3 is also generated by other DNA sequences in the sample. J is TRBJ2-5 and V is TRBV5-1; 7 bases align to TRBD2. Germline trimming cut 3 bases from V and 2 bases from J; bases unmatched to any gene: 1. The CDR3 contains 13 residues. Germline V CDR1 and CDR2: SGHRS, YFSETQ. The CDR3 loop is CASSWGGQETQYF. In DNA, the CDR3 is TGCGCCAGCAGCTGGGGGGGTCAAGAGACCCAGTACTTC.

V is TRBV30 and J is TRBJ2-1, with no clear D. Germline-derived CDR1 and CDR2 are GTSNPN and SVGIG (reference sequence). The germline V and J ends were trimmed by 2 bases and 7 bases, with 6 bases remaining between them. The CDR3 has 11 residues. CDR3 bases: TGTGCCTGGAGTACCAGAAATGAGCAGTTCTTC. This sequence encodes CAWSTRNEQFF.

Concerning this clone: Other nucleotide sequences in the sample specify the same CDR3. The rearrangement links TRBV5-1 to TRBJ2-7; 7 nucleotides agree with TRBD1. The CDR3 covers 13 residues. The ends lost 4 bases at V and 4 bases at J; junction bases unmatched: 5. Germline V gene lookup returns CDR1 SGHRS and CDR2 YFSETQ. The CDR3 DNA reads TGCGCCAGCAGCCCGGGACAGCCTTACGAGCAGTACTTC. It encodes CASSPGQPYEQYF.

CDR3 in amino acids: CATSRERAWRDTQYF. CDR3 DNA sequence: TGTGCCACCAGCAGAGAGAGGGCCTGGCGGGATACGCAGTATTTT. V gene TRBV15 combines with J gene TRBJ2-3, with D possibly being TRBD2 (5 bases). V shed 0 bases and J shed 6 bases, with 13 bases lying between them. Per the germline V gene, CDR1 is LNHNV and CDR2 is YYDKDF (reference sequence). CDR3 size: 15 residues.

This chain connects TRBV29-1 to TRBJ1-2; no clear D gene. The CDR3 is 12 residues long. Germline assignment: CDR1 SQVTM and CDR2 ANQGSEA. The V and J ends lost 2 bases and 13 bases respectively, with 17 bases between them. CDR3 sequence reads: CSVEKRARGSTF. CDR3 bases: TGCAGCGTTGAAAAGAGGGCCCGCGGGTCCACCTTC. Full variable domain (rest looked up from reference TRBV29-1 and TRBJ1-2): SAVISQKPSRDICQRGTSLTIQCQVDSQVTMMFWYRQQPGQSLTLIATANQGSEATYESGFVIDKFPISRPNLTFSTLTVSNMSPEDSSIYLCSVEKRARGSTFGSGTRLTVV.

The V gene is TRBV30, the J gene TRBJ1-2, with D unresolved. Trimming shortened V by 0 bases and J by 7 bases, and 15 bases separated the two germline ends. The CDR3 totals 14 residues. Germline values: CDR1 GTSNPN, CDR2 SVGIG (reference sequence). CDR3 coding DNA: TGTGCCTGGAGTGTACCTCGGCGGGGTCCTGGCTACACCTTC. Encoded protein: CAWSVPRRGPGYTF.